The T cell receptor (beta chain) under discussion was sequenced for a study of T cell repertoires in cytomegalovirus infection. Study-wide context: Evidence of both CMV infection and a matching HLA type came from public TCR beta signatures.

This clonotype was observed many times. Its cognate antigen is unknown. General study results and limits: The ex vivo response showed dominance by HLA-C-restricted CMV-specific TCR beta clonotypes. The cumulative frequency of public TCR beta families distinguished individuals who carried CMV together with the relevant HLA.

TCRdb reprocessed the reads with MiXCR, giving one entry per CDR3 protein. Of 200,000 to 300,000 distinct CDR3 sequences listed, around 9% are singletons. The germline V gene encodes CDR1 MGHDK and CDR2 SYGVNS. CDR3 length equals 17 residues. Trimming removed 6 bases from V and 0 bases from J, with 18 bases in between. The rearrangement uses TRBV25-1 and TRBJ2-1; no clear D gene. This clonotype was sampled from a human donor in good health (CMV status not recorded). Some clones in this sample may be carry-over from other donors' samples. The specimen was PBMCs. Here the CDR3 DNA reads TGTGCCAGCAGCATTTCTAGTCGGAAAAGCTCCTACAATGAGCAGTTCTTC. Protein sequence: CASSISSRKSSYNEQFF.